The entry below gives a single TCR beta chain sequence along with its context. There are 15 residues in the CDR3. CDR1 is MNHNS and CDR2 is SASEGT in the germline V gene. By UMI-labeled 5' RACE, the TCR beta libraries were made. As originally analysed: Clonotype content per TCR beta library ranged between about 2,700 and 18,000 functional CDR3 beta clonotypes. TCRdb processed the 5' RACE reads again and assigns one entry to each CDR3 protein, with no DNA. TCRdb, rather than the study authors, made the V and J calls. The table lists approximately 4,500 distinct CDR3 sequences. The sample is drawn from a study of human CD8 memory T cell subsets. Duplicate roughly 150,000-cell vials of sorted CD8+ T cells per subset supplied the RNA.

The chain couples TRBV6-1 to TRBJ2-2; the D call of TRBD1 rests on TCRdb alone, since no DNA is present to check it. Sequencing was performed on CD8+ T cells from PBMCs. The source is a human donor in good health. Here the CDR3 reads CASSEGDNYTGELFF.